Shown below are 9 T cell receptor beta chains from a single sample sequenced in a study of blood T cell repertoires in COVID-19. This table comes from immunoSEQ multiplex PCR, and its TCRdb copy is limited to in-frame clones, with some not included. In the table there are about 210,000 clones, approximately 88% of which are singletons. Sequenced material: PBMCs or T cells enriched from blood (not recorded which). Source of these receptors: a woman between 40 and 55 years old with acute COVID-19.

The V gene is TRBV5-8, the J gene TRBJ1-2, with D possibly TRBD1 on 6 matching bases. Trimming cost V 0 bases and J 7 bases, with 13 bases left between them. From germline, CDR1 is SGHTS and CDR2 YDEGEE. This CDR3 spans 14 amino acids. The CDR3 bases are TGTGCCAGCAGCTTGGCCGGGGGGCTCGGTGGCTACACCTTC. It yields the protein CASSLAGGLGGYTF.

The chain links TRBV5-1 to TRBJ2-2; perhaps TRBD1 as D (6 bases). Trimming removed 4 bases at V and 0 bases at J, with 10 bases between. This CDR3 contains 15 residues. Per germline, CDR1 SGHRS and CDR2 YFSETQ. The CDR3 DNA reads TGCGCCAGCAGCATTACAGGGTCGAACACCGGGGAGCTGTTTTTT. It codes for CASSITGSNTGELFF. Based on the CDR3 plus reference TRBV5-1 and TRBJ2-2, the full variable domain is KAGVTQTPRYLIKTRGQQVTLSCSPISGHRSVSWYQQTPGQGLQFLFEYFSETQRNKGNFPGRFSGRQFSNSRSEMNVSTLELGDSALYLCASSITGSNTGELFFGEGSRLTVL.

The chain is built from TRBV3-1 (or the pseudogene TRBV3-2) and TRBJ2-3; D is unclear. This CDR3 is 15 amino acids long. CDR1 is LGHDT, CDR2 YNNKEL, per germline (reference sequence). Trimming took off 1 base at V and 0 bases at J, with 8 bases between the two ends. CDR3 residues: CASSQGLQSTDTQYF. CDR3 coding DNA: TGTGCCAGCAGCCAAGGCTTACAGAGCACAGATACGCAGTATTTT.

This clone appeared a single time. The rearrangement links TRBV2 to TRBJ2-1; D might be TRBD2 (6 bases). CDR3 length: 14 residues. The germline V and J ends were trimmed by 10 bases and 7 bases, with 20 bases remaining between them. CDR1 is SNHLY, CDR2 FYNNEI, per germline. The CDR3 nucleotides are TGTGCCATAGCACGCGGGGAGAGGGATAATGAGCAGTTCTTC. It yields the protein CAIARGERDNEQFF.

V gene TRBV28 combines with J gene TRBJ1-5; possibly TRBD1 for D (5 bases). Germline loops: CDR1 MDHEN, CDR2 SYDVKM. The CDR3 totals 16 residues. V lost 4 bases to trimming and J lost 6 bases, with 19 bases between them. CDR3 bases: TGTGCCAGCAGTTCCCCAGCGTGGAGGGGATTTCAGCCCCAGCATTTT. Protein: CASSSPAWRGFQPQHF.

CDR3 sequence (DNA): TGTGCCAGCAGTGAAGGACAGTTGTTAAACTATGGCTACACCTTC. Translating it yields CASSEGQLLNYGYTF. This chain joins TRBV2 and TRBJ1-2, with D perhaps matching TRBD1 (5 bases). Trimming stripped 1 base from V and 2 bases from J, with 11 bases between. CDR1 and CDR2 (germline): SNHLY, FYNNEI. This CDR3 region has 15 residues.

The chain recombines TRBV2 with TRBJ1-3; TRBD1 matches 8 bases. Trimming cost V 6 bases and J 0 bases; bases outside gene matches: 4. The CDR3 length is 15 residues. In germline, CDR1 is SNHLY, CDR2 FYNNEI. CDR3 protein: CASSRTGTSGNTIYF. The DNA for the CDR3 is TGTGCCAGCAGCCGGACAGGGACCTCTGGAAACACCATATATTTT.

CDR3 in amino acids: CASSGTGGYEQYF. Written as DNA, the CDR3 is TGTGCCAGTAGTGGGACAGGCGGCTACGAGCAGTACTTC. The chain links TRBV19 to TRBJ2-7, with 8 positions matching TRBD1. Germline V lookup: CDR1 LNHDA, CDR2 SQIVND (reference sequence). J gave up 3 bases and V 5 bases, and 3 bases lay outside the gene matches. This CDR3 is built from 13 residues.

This rearrangement joins TRBV16 to TRBJ2-1; D is possibly TRBD2 (6 bases). The CDR3 is 15 amino acids. The germline gives CDR1 KGHSY, CDR2 FQNENV. V was trimmed by 0 bases and J by 3 bases, leaving 9 bases between them. This CDR3 is CASSQSRGNYNEQFF. Written as DNA, the CDR3 is TGTGCCAGCAGCCAATCACGGGGGAACTACAATGAGCAGTTCTTC.